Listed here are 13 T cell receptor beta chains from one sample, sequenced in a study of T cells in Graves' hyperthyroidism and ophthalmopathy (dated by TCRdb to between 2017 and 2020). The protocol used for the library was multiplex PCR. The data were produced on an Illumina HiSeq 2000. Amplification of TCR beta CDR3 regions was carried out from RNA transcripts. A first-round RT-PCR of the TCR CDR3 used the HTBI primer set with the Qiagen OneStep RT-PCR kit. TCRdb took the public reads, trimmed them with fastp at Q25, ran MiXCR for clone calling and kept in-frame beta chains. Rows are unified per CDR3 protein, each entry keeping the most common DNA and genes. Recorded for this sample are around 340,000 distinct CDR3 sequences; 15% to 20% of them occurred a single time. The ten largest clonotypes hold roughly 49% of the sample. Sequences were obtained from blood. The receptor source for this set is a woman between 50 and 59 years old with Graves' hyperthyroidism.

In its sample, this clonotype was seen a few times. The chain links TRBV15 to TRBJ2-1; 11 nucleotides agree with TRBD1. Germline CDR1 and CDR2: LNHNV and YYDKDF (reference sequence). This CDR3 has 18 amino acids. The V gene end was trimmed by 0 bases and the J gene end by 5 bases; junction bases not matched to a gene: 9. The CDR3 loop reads CATSRDSGDRGFNNEQFF. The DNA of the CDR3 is TGTGCCACCAGCAGAGATTCGGGGGACAGGGGGTTCAACAATGAGCAGTTCTTC.

CDR3 in amino acids: CASSPPSGPWETQYF. The DNA of the CDR3 is TGTGCCAGCAGCCCCCCTTCCGGGCCATGGGAGACCCAGTACTTC. This chain connects TRBV7-9 to TRBJ2-5, with no clear D. The CDR3 is made up of 15 amino acids. The germline CDR1 and CDR2 sequences are SEHNR and FQNEAQ (reference sequence). V shed 5 bases and J shed 5 bases, with 18 bases lying between them.

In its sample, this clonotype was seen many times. CDR3 nucleotide sequence: TGTGCCAGCAGCACCGGGCCAGAAGGCACAGATACGCAGTATTTT. Its translation is CASSTGPEGTDTQYF. This chain links TRBV28 with TRBJ2-3; unclear D gene. Trimming took off 6 bases at V and 1 base at J, with 14 bases between the two ends. Germline V gene sequence: CDR1 MDHEN, CDR2 SYDVKM. The length of the CDR3 is 15 residues. The full variable domain, completed using reference TRBV28 and TRBJ2-3, is DVKVTQSSRYLVKRTGEKVFLECVQDMDHENMFWYRQDPGLGLRLIYFSYDVKMKEKGDIPEGYSVSREKKERFSLILESASTNQTSMYLCASSTGPEGTDTQYFGPGTRLTVL.

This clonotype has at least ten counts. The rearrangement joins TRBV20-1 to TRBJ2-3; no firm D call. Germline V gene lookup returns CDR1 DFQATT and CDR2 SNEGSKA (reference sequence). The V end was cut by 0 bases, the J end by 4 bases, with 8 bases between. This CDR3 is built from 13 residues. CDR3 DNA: TGCAGTGCTAGAGAGGTCCGCGCAGATACGCAGTATTTT. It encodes CSAREVRADTQYF.

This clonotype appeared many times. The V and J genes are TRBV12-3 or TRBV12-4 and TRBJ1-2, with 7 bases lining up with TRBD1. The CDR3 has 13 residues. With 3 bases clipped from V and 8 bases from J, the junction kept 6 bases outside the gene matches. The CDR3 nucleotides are TGTGCCAGCAGTTTCGAGGGGGCGGGCGGCTACACCTTC. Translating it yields CASSFEGAGGYTF.

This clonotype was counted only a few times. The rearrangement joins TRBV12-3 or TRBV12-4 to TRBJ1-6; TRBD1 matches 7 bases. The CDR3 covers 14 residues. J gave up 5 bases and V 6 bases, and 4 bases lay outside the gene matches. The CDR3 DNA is TGTGCCAGCAGACCAGGGGGTAATAATTCACCCCTCCACTTT. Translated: CASRPGGNNSPLHF.

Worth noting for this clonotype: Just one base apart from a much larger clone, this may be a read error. CDR3 sequence (DNA): TGTGTCAGCACGGCCGGGAGTGCCTACAATGAGCAGTTCTTC. This sequence encodes CVSTAGSAYNEQFF. The genes are TRBV2 and TRBJ2-1; TRBD2 is a possible D gene (6 bases). Germline CDR1 is SNHLY and CDR2 is FYNNEI. The CDR3 has 14 residues.

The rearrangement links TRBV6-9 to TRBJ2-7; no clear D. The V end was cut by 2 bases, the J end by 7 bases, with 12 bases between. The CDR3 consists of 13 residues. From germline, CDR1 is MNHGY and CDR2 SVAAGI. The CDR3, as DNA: TGTGCCAGCAGTTATGGGCCTGCCTTGGAGCAGTACGTC. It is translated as CASSYGPALEQYV.

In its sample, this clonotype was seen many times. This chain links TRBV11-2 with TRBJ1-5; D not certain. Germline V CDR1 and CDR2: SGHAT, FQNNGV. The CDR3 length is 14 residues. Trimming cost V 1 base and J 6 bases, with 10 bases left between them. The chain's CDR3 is CASSLAGTSQPQHF. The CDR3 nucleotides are TGTGCCAGCAGCTTAGCGGGAACCAGTCAGCCCCAGCATTTT.

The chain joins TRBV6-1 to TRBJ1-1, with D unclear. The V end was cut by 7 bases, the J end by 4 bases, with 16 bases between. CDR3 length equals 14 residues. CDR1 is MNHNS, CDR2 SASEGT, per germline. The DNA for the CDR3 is TGTGCCAGCAATAACCGGGGTTCCTCCACTGAAGCTTTCTTT. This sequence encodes CASNNRGSSTEAFF.

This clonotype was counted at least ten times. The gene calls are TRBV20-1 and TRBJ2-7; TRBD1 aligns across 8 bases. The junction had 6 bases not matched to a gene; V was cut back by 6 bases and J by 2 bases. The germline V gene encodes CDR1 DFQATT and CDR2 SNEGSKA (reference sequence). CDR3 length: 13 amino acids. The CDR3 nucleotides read TGCAGTGCCGGACAGGGTGGGACCTACGAGCAGTACTTC. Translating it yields CSAGQGGTYEQYF.

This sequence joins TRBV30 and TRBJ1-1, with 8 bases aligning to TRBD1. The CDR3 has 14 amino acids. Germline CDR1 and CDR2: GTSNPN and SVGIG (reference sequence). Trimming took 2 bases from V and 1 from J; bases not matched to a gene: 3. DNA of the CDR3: TGTGCCTGGAGTTACGGACAGGGGAACACTGAAGCTTTCTTT. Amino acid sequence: CAWSYGQGNTEAFF.

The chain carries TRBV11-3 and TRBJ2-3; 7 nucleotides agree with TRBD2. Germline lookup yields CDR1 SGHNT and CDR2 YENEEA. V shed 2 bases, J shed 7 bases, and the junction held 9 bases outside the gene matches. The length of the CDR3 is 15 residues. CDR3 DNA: TGTGCCAGCAGCTTATCCGGGGGGATGGGGAATACGCAGTATTTT. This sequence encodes CASSLSGGMGNTQYF.